The T cell receptor beta chain described here comes from a study of Tregs in tolerant kidney transplant recipients. Study at large: Related graft donors supplied nonmyeloablative bone marrow transplants, and mixed chimerism was transient. Regarding the study as a whole: Findings come from small patient numbers and require larger validation.

This clone was detected once. The antigen is not known. Sequenced by immunoSEQ multiplex PCR; TCRdb stores in-frame clones only, minus some. The sample consists of about 69,000 clones, roughly 89% of them appearing once. Specimen: CD4+ T cells from blood, collected before the transplant. The TCR sequence derives from a human donor who received a combined kidney and bone marrow transplant.

The CDR3 coding sequence is TGCGCCAGCAGCTTGGGCCCTGAGTCCTACAATGAGCAGTTCTTC. It codes for CASSLGPESYNEQFF. V and J are TRBV5-1 and TRBJ2-1; D uncertain. V dropped 0 bases and J dropped 1 base, with 8 bases sitting between them. Germline V gene sequence: CDR1 SGHRS, CDR2 YFSETQ. The CDR3 length is 15 residues.